The 17 T cell receptor beta chains below all came from one sample that was sequenced in a study of blood T cells in healthy people across ages. PCR was performed a second time for roughly 7 to 11 cycles using a sample-barcoded 5' primer and a J-beta primer mix. TCRdb processed the 5' RACE reads anew with MiXCR; each CDR3 protein has one entry. The sample records approximately 850,000 distinct CDR3 sequences, roughly 64% being singletons. Sequencing was done on a sample of blood. These receptors came from a man aged 25 to 40 in good health.

The rearrangement joins TRBV12-3 or TRBV12-4 to TRBJ2-3; D is uncertain. This CDR3 is 14 amino acids long. The V end lost 5 bases, the J end lost 6 bases, and 15 bases lay between the germline ends. CDR3 in DNA: TGTGCCAGCAGTGTAGTCGGCCAAGGGGATACGCAGTATTTT. It specifies CASSVVGQGDTQYF.

The chain links TRBV5-5 to TRBJ1-6, with 7 positions matching TRBD1. The V and J ends lost 0 bases and 8 bases, in that order; junction bases with no gene match: 11. From germline, CDR1 is SGHKS and CDR2 YYEKEE (reference sequence). The CDR3 contains 17 residues. The CDR3 DNA sequence: TGTGCCAGCAGCTTGGCCGGCAGGGGGGTAGGGGATTCACCCCTCCACTTT. Translating it yields CASSLAGRGVGDSPLHF.

The gene calls are TRBV11-1 and TRBJ2-7, with D unresolved. CDR3 size: 13 residues. V shed 5 bases and J shed 6 bases, with 14 bases lying between them. CDR1 and CDR2 from the germline V gene are SGHAT and FQDESV (reference sequence). The CDR3 DNA is TGTGCCAGCAGCCCCTATGTATCGATCGAGCAGTACTTC. Protein: CASSPYVSIEQYF.

This clonotype was recorded a few times. The CDR3 sequence is CATSRDLTADTGELFF. For the CDR3, the DNA is TGTGCCACCAGCAGAGACCTGACAGCCGACACCGGGGAGCTGTTTTTT. V usage is TRBV15 and J usage is TRBJ2-2; maybe TRBD1 (5 bases). Germline CDR1 is LNHNV and CDR2 is YYDKDF (reference sequence). The V and J ends lost 0 bases and 3 bases respectively, with 11 bases between them. CDR3 size: 16 residues. Full variable domain (outside the CDR3, taken from reference TRBV15 and TRBJ2-2): DAMVIQNPRYQVTQFGKPVTLSCSQTLNHNVMYWYQQKSSQAPKLLFHYYDKDFNNEADTPDNFQSRRPNTSFCFLDIRSPGLGDTAMYLCATSRDLTADTGELFFGEGSRLTVL.

CDR3 coding DNA: TGTGCCAGCAGCGTAGGTCGGGACAGGGTAGGGGCCAACGTCCTGACTTTC. Residues: CASSVGRDRVGANVLTF. The chain links TRBV9 to TRBJ2-6; 9 bases align to TRBD1. The CDR3 loop spans 17 amino acids. CDR1 and CDR2 from the germline V gene are SGDLS and YYNGEE. With V trimmed by 0 bases and J by 4 bases, 5 bases remained unmatched. Full variable domain (rest looked up from reference TRBV9 and TRBJ2-6): DSGVTQTPKHLITATGQRVTLRCSPRSGDLSVYWYQQSLDQGLQFLIQYYNGEERAKGNILERFSAQQFPDLHSELNLSSLELGDSALYFCASSVGRDRVGANVLTFGAGSRLTVL.

This clonotype was observed a few times. V usage is TRBV20-1 and J usage is TRBJ1-2; D is possibly TRBD1 (5 bases). Trimming shortened V by 3 bases and J by 2 bases, and 13 bases separated the two germline ends. In germline, CDR1 is DFQATT, CDR2 SNEGSKA (reference sequence). The CDR3 contains 14 residues. CDR3 in DNA: TGCAGTGCTAGGGGACTTGGGGGGAACTATGGCTACACCTTC. The encoded protein is CSARGLGGNYGYTF.

This clonotype was seen a few times. The rearrangement joins TRBV12-3 or TRBV12-4 to TRBJ1-2, with D uncertain. Trimming took 4 bases from V and 5 from J, leaving 14 bases between them. This CDR3 is built from 14 residues. CDR3 in amino acids: CASSSLSTAYGYTF. In nucleotides, the CDR3 is TGTGCCAGCAGTTCCCTTAGTACGGCTTATGGCTACACCTTC.

The chain is built from TRBV28 and TRBJ2-1; 8 bases map to TRBD2. The J segment lost 5 bases and the V segment lost 6 bases, leaving 12 bases of the junction unmatched. The germline V gene encodes CDR1 MDHEN and CDR2 SYDVKM. The CDR3 totals 16 residues. The CDR3 is CASRSSGGGYHNEQFF. CDR3 DNA sequence: TGTGCCAGCAGGTCAAGCGGGGGAGGTTATCACAATGAGCAGTTCTTC.

V is TRBV20-1 and J is TRBJ2-5; a possible D gene is TRBD2 (6 bases). This CDR3 region has 14 residues. The V end was cut by 5 bases, the J end by 5 bases, with 18 bases between. CDR1 and CDR2 (germline): DFQATT, SNEGSKA (reference sequence). CDR3: CSAGGPNSGETQYF. CDR3 DNA: TGCAGTGCTGGAGGGCCAAACTCTGGGGAGACCCAGTACTTC.

This clonotype has just a few counts. The chain recombines TRBV11-2 with TRBJ2-7; 9 nucleotides line up with TRBD1. Germline loops: CDR1 SGHAT, CDR2 FQNNGV. The CDR3 spans 16 residues. The trim removed 6 bases at V and 6 bases at J, leaving 15 bases unmatched. The CDR3 sequence: CASSLAWTGALFEQYF. The CDR3 DNA sequence: TGTGCCAGCAGTTTGGCCTGGACAGGGGCCTTATTCGAGCAGTACTTC.

The chain recombines TRBV7-2 with TRBJ2-3; 9 nucleotides align to TRBD1. Germline values: CDR1 SGHTA, CDR2 FQGNSA. Losses at the gene ends were 0 bases for V and 4 bases for J; bases not matched to a gene: 17. This CDR3 has 20 residues. The CDR3 coding sequence is TGTGCCAGCAGCTTAGCCCCGGGACAGGGCCAGGTTCCACAAGCAGATACGCAGTATTTT. Amino acid sequence: CASSLAPGQGQVPQADTQYF. The full variable domain, with the rest looked up from reference TRBV7-2 and TRBJ2-3, is GAGVSQSPSNKVTEKGKDVELRCDPISGHTALYWYRQSLGQGLEFLIYFQGNSAPDKSGLPSDRFSAERTGGSVSTLTIQRTQQEDSAVYLCASSLAPGQGQVPQADTQYFGPGTRLTVL.

V usage is TRBV7-6 and J usage is TRBJ1-2; D is perhaps TRBD1 (6 bases). This CDR3 is built from 13 residues. Germline V gives CDR1 SGHVS, CDR2 FNYEAQ. Trimming left V 4 bases short and J 8 bases short, with 14 bases between. The CDR3 sequence is CASSSRGRGGYTF. CDR3 coding DNA: TGTGCCAGCAGCTCCAGGGGCCGGGGGGGCTACACCTTC.

The chain links TRBV20-1 to TRBJ2-5, with 7 bases that match TRBD2. The closer fit of TRBJ2-7 to the DNA end suggests the J call may be wrong. CDR1 and CDR2 (germline): DFQATT, SNEGSKA (reference sequence). The CDR3 extends over 13 amino acids. The CDR3 bases are TGCAGTGCTAGTAGGGCTAGCGGTACCGAGCAGTACTTC. Protein product: CSASRASGTEQYF.

This clonotype came up once. At one end, the junction sequence differs from germline, possibly due to a read error. The DNA for the CDR3 is TGTGCCAGCAGTGAGACTAACCTCTCCGACAATGAGCAGTTCTTC. This gives the protein CASSETNLSDNEQFF. The chain couples TRBV6-1 to TRBJ2-1; possible D gene TRBD2, 5 bases. The CDR3 consists of 15 residues. CDR1 is MNHNS, CDR2 SASEGT, per germline.

V gene TRBV19 combines with J gene TRBJ1-2; D gene ambiguous. Germline CDR1 reads LNHDA; CDR2 reads SQIVND (reference sequence). Trimming shortened V by 5 bases and J by 8 bases, and 12 bases separated the two germline ends. CDR3 length equals 12 residues. CDR3 amino acids: CASSPAEWGYTF. For the CDR3, the DNA is TGTGCCAGTAGTCCCGCTGAGTGGGGCTACACCTTC.

The V call is TRBV5-1, the J call TRBJ1-1; possibly TRBD1 for D (5 bases). The germline gives CDR1 SGHRS, CDR2 YFSETQ. The CDR3 is 15 residues long. The V end lost 0 bases, the J end lost 3 bases, and 12 bases lay between the germline ends. The DNA of the CDR3 is TGCGCCAGCAGCTTGGTTCCGGGGGTGGACACTGAAGCTTTCTTT. This encodes CASSLVPGVDTEAFF.

CDR3 in DNA: TGTGCCAGCAGCTTAAGGGTTTTAGTTGATGAGCAGTTCTTC. Translation: CASSLRVLVDEQFF. The J gene is TRBJ2-1, the V gene TRBV11-1; no clear D gene. The V end was cut by 2 bases, the J end by 8 bases, with 13 bases between. The germline CDR1 and CDR2 sequences are SGHAT and FQDESV (reference sequence). CDR3 length: 14 residues.